Given below is one TCR beta chain in context. Germline V CDR1 and CDR2: SGHDT, YYEEEE. Trimming left V 2 bases short and J 0 bases short, with 3 bases between. The CDR3 extends over 14 amino acids. These data originate in a study of control samples from healthy donors and cancer patients. Generated by immunoSEQ multiplex PCR, the TCRdb table keeps only in-frame clones and is missing some. Among about 120,000 clones listed, just under 90% were seen once. The origin of this receptor is a man aged 30 to 39 in good health. The sequenced material came from blood. The chain has TRBV5-6 and TRBJ1-6; D is unclear. The CDR3 nucleotides read TGTGCCAGCAGCTTTAGCTCCTATAATTCACCCCTCCACTTT. This translates into CASSFSSYNSPLHF.